This T cell receptor beta chain was sequenced during a study of graft-versus-host responses after intestinal transplantation. Study conclusions and caveats: Early post-transplant falls in HvG clones accompanied the peak levels of circulating GvH clones. Ileal or blood samples showed some GvH clones first, and such clones were also found in recipient marrow.

V gave up 8 bases and J gave up 0 bases, with 4 bases separating them. Looked up from germline, CDR1 is LNHDA and CDR2 is SQIVND (reference sequence). This CDR3 is 11 amino acids long. Clones were read by immunoSEQ multiplex PCR, and TCRdb kept only the in-frame ones, dropping some. The sample lists 85,000 to 110,000 clones; roughly 93% were seen once. Concerning this clone itself: The antigen is not known.

The sample here was unstimulated CD8+ T cells sorted from spleen or lymph node cells, taken before intestinal transplant. The TCR sequence derives from a human donor who received an intestinal transplant. The gene calls are TRBV19 and TRBJ1-2; no firm D call. The DNA of the CDR3 is TGTGCCAGTTCCTCTAACTATGGCTACACCTTC. Translating gives CASSSNYGYTF.